One and the same sample provided the 15 T cell receptor beta chains below, sequenced in a study of blood T cells in healthy people across ages. A second roughly 6 to 11 cycle PCR used barcoded and J-beta primers. TCRdb ran MiXCR on the 5' RACE reads and lists one entry per CDR3 protein. Here the sample spans 1.5 million to 2 million distinct CDR3 sequences, 35% to 50% being singletons. Sequencing was carried out using blood. Every receptor here comes from a human donor in good health.

V and J are TRBV20-1 and TRBJ2-2; D may be TRBD1 or TRBD2 (6 bases each). Germline CDR1 and CDR2: DFQATT and SNEGSKA (reference sequence). The CDR3 loop spans 16 amino acids. Trimming left V 2 bases short and J 7 bases short, with 20 bases between. The CDR3 sequence: CSARRRGLGAGGELFF. In DNA, the CDR3 is TGCAGTGCTAGACGGAGGGGACTGGGGGCCGGCGGGGAGCTGTTTTTT.

This chain links TRBV29-1 with TRBJ2-3, with D hard to call. The CDR3 has 14 amino acids. CDR1 and CDR2 (germline): SQVTM, ANQGSEA. V was shortened by 4 bases and J by 0 bases, with 11 bases between the two germline ends. The CDR3 DNA is TGCAGCGTTGTAGCTACAGTCAGCACAGATACGCAGTATTTT. Protein: CSVVATVSTDTQYF.

The V and J genes are TRBV5-6 and TRBJ2-1; D is ambiguous. From germline, CDR1 is SGHDT and CDR2 YYEEEE. Trimming stripped 1 base from V and 8 bases from J, with 7 bases between. The CDR3 is 12 residues long. CDR3 loop: CASSLFRHEQFF. The DNA for the CDR3 is TGTGCCAGCAGCTTGTTCAGGCATGAGCAGTTCTTC.

The CDR3 nucleotides are TGCAGTGCTAGGGGATCGGACAGTAATCCCTACGAGCAGTACTTC. Its protein is CSARGSDSNPYEQYF. The chain couples TRBV20-1 to TRBJ2-7, with D maybe TRBD1 (6 bases). Germline CDR1 reads DFQATT; CDR2 reads SNEGSKA (reference sequence). V lost 3 bases and J lost 2, with 17 bases in between. The CDR3 sequence is 15 residues long.

The J gene is TRBJ2-7, the V gene TRBV20-1, with 7 bases identical to TRBD2. Germline CDR1 reads DFQATT; CDR2 reads SNEGSKA (reference sequence). The CDR3 spans 14 residues. V lost 7 bases to trimming and J lost 5 bases; unmatched junction nucleotides: 14. This chain's CDR3 is CSVTGRGSYHEQYF. For the CDR3, the DNA is TGCAGTGTTACGGGGCGGGGGTCCTACCACGAGCAGTACTTC.

With regard to this clonotype: One end of the junction does not line up with germline, which may come from a read error. The chain links TRBV7-8 to TRBJ2-6; either TRBD1 or TRBD2 may supply D (6 bases each). Germline CDR1 reads SGHVS; CDR2 reads FQNEAQ. This CDR3 contains 18 residues. This chain's CDR3 is CAGSLVKGEVSGTNVLTF. CDR3 DNA: TGTGCCGGCAGCTTAGTTAAGGGGGAGGTATCTGGGACCAACGTCCTGACTTTC.

This clonotype has a handful of counts. The genes are TRBV7-4 and TRBJ1-5; D is unresolved. Trimming removed 3 bases at V and 0 bases at J, with 15 bases between. The germline V gene has CDR1 SGHVT and CDR2 SQSDAQ. The length of the CDR3 is 17 residues. CDR3 protein: CASSFLRTAYSNQPQHF. The CDR3, as DNA: TGTGCCAGCAGCTTCTTAAGGACCGCTTATAGCAATCAGCCCCAGCATTTT.

Details on this clonotype: The germline gene is not matched at one end of the junction; a read error may be the cause. This chain links TRBV5-1 with TRBJ2-5, with unresolved D. The CDR3 covers 15 residues. Germline lookup yields CDR1 SGHRS and CDR2 YFSETQ. Here the CDR3 DNA reads TGCGCCAGCAACTTGGCCTCCCAGCAGGCGGAGACCCAGTACTTC. It is translated as CASNLASQQAETQYF. Full variable domain (missing parts from reference TRBV5-1 and TRBJ2-5): KAGVTQTPRYLIKTRGQQVTLSCSPISGHRSVSWYQQTPGQGLQFLFEYFSETQRNKGNFPGRFSGRQFSNSRSEMNVSTLELGDSALYLCASNLASQQAETQYFGPGTRLLVL.

The chain joins TRBV6-5 to TRBJ1-2; a possible D gene is TRBD1 (5 bases). CDR3 length equals 13 residues. Per the germline V gene, CDR1 is MNHEY and CDR2 is SVGAGI. The V end lost 5 bases, the J end lost 7 bases, and 14 bases lay between the germline ends. The CDR3 is CASSAQGTGGYTF. Written as DNA, the CDR3 is TGTGCCAGCAGTGCGCAGGGTACTGGTGGCTACACCTTC.

This clonotype came up a few times. The chain recombines TRBV4-3 with TRBJ1-2; D gene uncertain. CDR1 is LGHNA, CDR2 YSLEER, per germline. The CDR3 is 15 residues long. V was shortened by 3 bases and J by 2 bases, with 13 bases between the two germline ends. CDR3 protein: CASSHSLNENYGYTF. In DNA, the CDR3 is TGCGCCAGCAGCCATTCCCTCAACGAAAACTATGGCTACACCTTC.

This clonotype was picked up a small number of times. One end of the junction is discordant with germline, which a read error may explain. The rearrangement uses TRBV6-1 and TRBJ1-1; no firm D call. The germline V gene has CDR1 MNHNS and CDR2 SASEGT. The CDR3 sequence is 13 residues long. This CDR3 is CVSSESRLIEAFF. CDR3 sequence (DNA): TGTGTCAGCAGTGAGAGTAGACTGATTGAAGCTTTCTTT.

The chain links TRBV4-3 to TRBJ2-7; the match to TRBD2 covers 7 bases. The trim removed 1 base at V and 0 bases at J, leaving 15 bases unmatched. The CDR3 contains 19 residues. Germline-derived CDR1 and CDR2 are LGHNA and YSLEER. CDR3 loop: CASSQGPAPLGGSSYEQYF. The CDR3 DNA follows: TGCGCCAGCAGCCAAGGACCCGCACCGTTGGGCGGGAGCTCCTACGAGCAGTACTTC.

This clonotype was found a few times. Relative to the germline gene, one junction end is altered; a read error may explain this. This chain uses TRBV18 with TRBJ2-7; the match to TRBD1 covers 7 bases. The CDR3 is 15 amino acids. Per germline, CDR1 KGHSH and CDR2 LQKENI. In nucleotides, the CDR3 is TGTGCCAGCTCCCCACCGGGACAGACAACCTACGAGCAGTACTTC. As protein: CASSPPGQTTYEQYF.

This clonotype was picked up a small number of times. V is TRBV5-1 and J is TRBJ1-6; 9 positions match TRBD1. Trimming removed 4 bases from V and 7 bases from J; junction bases left unmatched: 3. This CDR3 is 14 amino acids long. CDR1 and CDR2 from the germline V gene are SGHRS and YFSETQ. The CDR3 bases are TGCGCCAGCAGCAACGGACAGGGGAATTCACCCCTCCACTTT. Protein: CASSNGQGNSPLHF.

This clonotype occurred many times. This chain links TRBV15 with TRBJ2-1; weak D call: TRBD2 (6 bases). Germline assignment: CDR1 LNHNV and CDR2 YYDKDF (reference sequence). The CDR3 contains 17 residues. V was shortened by 9 bases and J by 7 bases, with 28 bases between the two germline ends. CDR3 in DNA: TGTGCCACGGGGGATATCTCGACGGGACTCCTAGTAAATGAGCAGTTCTTC. Protein sequence: CATGDISTGLLVNEQFF.